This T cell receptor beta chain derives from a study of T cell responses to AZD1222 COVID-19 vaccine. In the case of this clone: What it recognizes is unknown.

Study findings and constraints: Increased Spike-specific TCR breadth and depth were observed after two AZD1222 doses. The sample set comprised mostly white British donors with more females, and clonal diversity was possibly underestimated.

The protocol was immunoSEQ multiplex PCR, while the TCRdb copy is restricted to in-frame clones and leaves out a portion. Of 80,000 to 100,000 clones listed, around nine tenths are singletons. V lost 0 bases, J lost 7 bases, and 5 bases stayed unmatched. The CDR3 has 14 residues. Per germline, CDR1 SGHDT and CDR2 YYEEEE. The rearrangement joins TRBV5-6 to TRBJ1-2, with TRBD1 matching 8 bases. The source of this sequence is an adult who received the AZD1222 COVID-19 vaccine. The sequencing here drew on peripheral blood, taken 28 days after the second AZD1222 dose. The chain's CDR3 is CASSLGRGLLGYTF. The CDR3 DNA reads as TGTGCCAGCAGCTTGGGCAGGGGGCTCCTTGGCTACACCTTC.